These 21 T cell receptor beta chains were sequenced from one sample in a study of cytomegalovirus exposure and HLA in healthy donors. The study ran its PCR with 60 Vbeta and 13 Jbeta primers. The protocol was immunoSEQ multiplex PCR, while the TCRdb copy is restricted to in-frame clones and leaves out a portion. This sample has approximately 260,000 clones, with over 90% found just once. The sample comprised PBMCs. The origin of the receptors is a girl aged 2 to 9 in good health and CMV-seronegative.

A single count supports this clone. This chain links TRBV2 with TRBJ1-5; D may be TRBD1 (5 bases). CDR3 size: 14 residues. The V and J ends lost 4 bases and 3 bases respectively, with 10 bases between them. The V gene's germline CDR1 is SNHLY and CDR2 FYNNEI. CDR3 sequence reads: CASSVFRANQPQHF. In DNA, the CDR3 is TGTGCCAGCAGTGTTTTCAGGGCCAATCAGCCCCAGCATTTT.

This chain joins TRBV28 and TRBJ1-1, with D possibly being TRBD1 (6 bases). This CDR3 contains 16 residues. The germline CDR1 and CDR2 sequences are MDHEN and SYDVKM. The V gene lost 5 bases and the J gene lost 0 bases, with 16 bases spanning the gap. The CDR3 DNA reads as TGTGCCAGCAGTCACGCCCAGGGGCCGATGAACACTGAAGCTTTCTTT. Protein: CASSHAQGPMNTEAFF. Full variable domain (outside the CDR3, taken from reference TRBV28 and TRBJ1-1): DVKVTQSSRYLVKRTGEKVFLECVQDMDHENMFWYRQDPGLGLRLIYFSYDVKMKEKGDIPEGYSVSREKKERFSLILESASTNQTSMYLCASSHAQGPMNTEAFFGQGTRLTVV.

This rearrangement joins TRBV28 to TRBJ2-2; D perhaps matches TRBD1 (6 bases). The CDR3 extends over 19 amino acids. Germline lookup yields CDR1 MDHEN and CDR2 SYDVKM. With 4 bases removed from V and 1 base from J, the gap between germline ends came to 22 bases. The CDR3 DNA sequence: TGTGCCAGCAGTTACGGGGCGGCTAAGGGACAATTGAACACCGGGGAGCTGTTTTTT. Translated: CASSYGAAKGQLNTGELFF.

DNA for the CDR3: TGTGCCAGCAGGAAAGAGGGACAGGGGATAAATGAGCAGTTCTTC. Encoded protein: CASRKEGQGINEQFF. This rearrangement joins TRBV6-4 to TRBJ2-1, with TRBD1 matching over 10 bases. The V gene end was trimmed by 6 bases and the J gene end by 7 bases; junction bases not matched to a gene: 9. The length of the CDR3 is 15 residues. Germline assignment: CDR1 MRHNA and CDR2 SNTAGT.

The chain uses TRBV30 and TRBJ2-7; TRBD2 agrees at 7 bases. The junction had 14 bases not matched to a gene; V was cut back by 2 bases and J by 4 bases. Germline assignment: CDR1 GTSNPN and CDR2 SVGIG (reference sequence). CDR3 length: 16 residues. The CDR3 region has the DNA TGTGCCTGGAGTCCTCCTGGTGGAGCGGGGACTTACGAGCAGTACTTC. This translates into CAWSPPGGAGTYEQYF.

V usage is TRBV5-6 and J usage is TRBJ2-7; D gene uncertain. V lost 4 bases and J lost 5, with 7 bases in between. The CDR3 spans 11 residues. Germline V lookup: CDR1 SGHDT, CDR2 YYEEEE. Here the CDR3 DNA reads TGTGCCAGCAGCGCCCGGGACGAGCAGTACTTC. Its protein is CASSARDEQYF.

The chain links TRBV7-2 to TRBJ1-1; 10 nucleotides match TRBD1. Per germline, CDR1 SGHTA and CDR2 FQGNSA. CDR3 length: 16 residues. V lost 1 base and J lost 11; bases outside the gene matches: 13. The CDR3 DNA reads TGTGCCAGCAGCTTAGTCTCAGACAGGGGGCGACGCGAGGCTTTCTTT. Translation gives CASSLVSDRGRREAFF.

The V call is TRBV19, the J call TRBJ1-5; 7 nucleotides line up with TRBD1. Germline loops: CDR1 LNHDA, CDR2 SQIVND (reference sequence). V shed 0 bases, J shed 7 bases, and the junction held 6 bases outside the gene matches. The CDR3 totals 15 residues. The CDR3 sequence is CASSIDGPGGQPQHF. The CDR3 DNA follows: TGTGCCAGTAGTATAGATGGGCCAGGGGGACAGCCCCAGCATTTT.

In DNA, the CDR3 is TGTGCCAGCAGCGTAGGGTCAGGGTGGGACTCTGGAAACACCATATATTTT. It translates to CASSVGSGWDSGNTIYF. V and J are TRBV9 and TRBJ1-3; perhaps TRBD1 as D (5 bases). Germline CDR1 SGDLS, CDR2 YYNGEE. There are 17 residues in the CDR3. V gave up 0 bases and J gave up 0 bases, with 13 bases separating them.

The rearrangement links TRBV7-6 to TRBJ2-2; D remains unclear. The germline V gene encodes CDR1 SGHVS and CDR2 FNYEAQ. The V gene lost 5 bases and the J gene lost 0 bases, with 4 bases spanning the gap. The CDR3 length is 13 residues. As DNA, the CDR3 is TGTGCCAGCAGCCCAGCGAACACCGGGGAGCTGTTTTTT. Amino acid sequence: CASSPANTGELFF.

V gene TRBV5-6 combines with J gene TRBJ1-6; tentative D call: TRBD1 (5 bases). Trimming removed 4 bases from V and 14 bases from J, with 16 bases in between. The CDR3 covers 13 residues. Germline CDR1 and CDR2: SGHDT and YYEEEE. The CDR3 sequence is CASSLRGILALHF. DNA for the CDR3: TGTGCCAGCAGCCTGCGGGGGATTCTGGCCCTCCACTTT.

This clone was seen once. The chain recombines TRBV2 with TRBJ2-3; no firm D call. The germline V gene has CDR1 SNHLY and CDR2 FYNNEI. Deletions cut 11 bases from V and 0 bases from J, with 15 bases between. CDR3 length equals 14 residues. CDR3 residues: CAVTIGSSTDTQYF. In DNA, the CDR3 is TGTGCCGTCACTATCGGTTCAAGCACAGATACGCAGTATTTT. Full variable domain (rest looked up from reference TRBV2 and TRBJ2-3): EPEVTQTPSHQVTQMGQEVILRCVPISNHLYFYWYRQILGQKVEFLVSFYNNEISEKSEIFDDQFSVERPDGSNFTLKIRSTKLEDSAMYFCAVTIGSSTDTQYFGPGTRLTVL.

The V gene is TRBV11-2, the J gene TRBJ2-7; a possible D gene is TRBD2 (6 bases). Looked up from germline, CDR1 is SGHAT and CDR2 is FQNNGV. The germline V and J ends were trimmed by 3 bases and 2 bases, with 11 bases remaining between them. The CDR3 loop spans 14 amino acids. In DNA form, the CDR3 reads TGTGCCAGCAGCTTTGTGGAGGGAGCCTACGAGCAGTACTTC. Translated: CASSFVEGAYEQYF.

This sequence joins TRBV6-1 and TRBJ1-5; TRBD1 matches at 7 bases. Germline CDR1 MNHNS, CDR2 SASEGT. The V and J ends lost 2 bases and 0 bases, in that order; junction bases with no gene match: 7. The CDR3 runs 17 residues. CDR3 nucleotides: TGTGCCAGCAGTGAAAAGAGGGGACAGTATAGCAATCAGCCCCAGCATTTT. Protein product: CASSEKRGQYSNQPQHF.

The V call is TRBV18, the J call TRBJ2-5; 7 nucleotides match TRBD1. The germline gives CDR1 KGHSH, CDR2 LQKENI. CDR3 size: 14 residues. With V trimmed by 3 bases and J by 1 base, 2 bases remained unmatched. Here the CDR3 reads CASSPRQGQETQYF. CDR3 nucleotides: TGTGCCAGCTCACCCCGACAGGGCCAAGAGACCCAGTACTTC.

CDR3 bases: TGTGCCAGCAGTGCTTCAGGAATCTCTGGGGCCAACGTCCTGACTTTC. Encoded protein: CASSASGISGANVLTF. This rearrangement joins TRBV6-1 to TRBJ2-6; D gene uncertain. Between the trimmed V and J ends, which lost 4 bases and 0 bases, there was a span of 10 bases. This CDR3 has 16 amino acids. Germline V CDR1 and CDR2: MNHNS, SASEGT.

The chain joins TRBV5-1 to TRBJ2-3; 7 nucleotides agree with TRBD1. The CDR3 has 15 residues. V gave up 2 bases and J gave up 2 bases; unmatched junction bases: 5. Germline CDR1 is SGHRS and CDR2 is YFSETQ. CDR3 DNA: TGCGCCAGCAGCTTTTTGACAGGGAACACAGATACGCAGTATTTT. Translating gives CASSFLTGNTDTQYF.

This clone was observed a single time. This sequence joins TRBV6-5 and TRBJ2-3; D is ambiguous. The V gene's germline CDR1 is MNHEY and CDR2 SVGAGI. This CDR3 region has 11 residues. V dropped 5 bases and J dropped 6 bases, with 6 bases sitting between them. The CDR3 sequence is CASSTRDTQYF. Written as DNA, the CDR3 is TGTGCCAGCAGTACCAGGGATACGCAGTATTTT.

V is TRBV6-1 and J is TRBJ1-1; D is unclear. From germline, CDR1 is MNHNS and CDR2 SASEGT. V was trimmed by 6 bases and J by 6 bases, leaving 8 bases between them. This CDR3 has 11 amino acids. The CDR3 spells CASRKHAEAFF. As DNA, the CDR3 is TGTGCCAGCAGGAAACACGCTGAAGCTTTCTTT.

A few counts support this clone. The chain links TRBV18 to TRBJ1-1; D is ambiguous. The CDR3 has 13 amino acids. Per germline, CDR1 KGHSH and CDR2 LQKENI. Trimming took 4 bases from V and 2 from J, leaving 8 bases between them. The CDR3 reads CASSQAPNTEAFF. CDR3 nucleotides: TGTGCCAGCTCACAAGCCCCAAACACTGAAGCTTTCTTT.

The rearrangement uses TRBV2 and TRBJ2-2; tentatively, D is TRBD2 (7 bases). Germline V gene sequence: CDR1 SNHLY, CDR2 FYNNEI. This CDR3 is 15 amino acids long. CDR3 region: CAVPFGGPDTGELFF. In DNA form, the CDR3 reads TGTGCAGTGCCCTTCGGGGGGCCAGACACCGGGGAGCTGTTTTTT. Looking up the rest from reference TRBV2 and TRBJ2-2 gives the full variable domain: EPEVTQTPSHQVTQMGQEVILRCVPISNHLYFYWYRQILGQKVEFLVSFYNNEISEKSEIFDDQFSVERPDGSNFTLKIRSTKLEDSAMYFCAVPFGGPDTGELFFGEGSRLTVL.